This T cell receptor (beta chain) was sequenced during a study of T cell changes during pregnancy in multiple sclerosis (dated by TCRdb to about 2019). Study-wide context: In women with multiple sclerosis, the researchers looked at how the T cell repertoire shifted as pregnancy progressed.

As to this clone: Its antigen is currently not known. No much larger clonotype is one base removed from it; base qualities were not supplied.

Unmatched junction bases come to 24, with V trimmed by 2 bases and J by 4 bases. Counted from cysteine to phenylalanine, this CDR3 has 21 amino acids. CDR3 DNA only is kept here, 63 bases in frame from base 1. The CDR1 and CDR2 encoded by the germline V gene are SGHVS and FQNEAQ. Library construction relied on the immunoSEQ multiplex PCR assay. Sourced from immuneACCESS, this table was stored by TCRdb with only in-frame sequences that have V and J called. A share of the clones is absent; for the studies checked, an unresolved V gene accounts for under half, and the remainder has no known explanation. The sample includes about 89,000 clones, with approximately 94% observed a single time. The biggest ten clones account for approximately 0.84% of the sample.

The sequenced sample was peripheral blood, obtained in the third trimester of pregnancy. This clonotype originated in a female donor with multiple sclerosis, enrolled in a pregnancy study. Recombination joined TRBV7-8 with TRBJ1-1; 8 nucleotides in the junction match TRBD1. The DNA is TGTGCCAGCAGCTTATGGGACCTTCATGGACAGGGAGGCCATGTGGGCACTGAAGCTTTCTTT. Protein translation: CASSLWDLHGQGGHVGTEAFF.